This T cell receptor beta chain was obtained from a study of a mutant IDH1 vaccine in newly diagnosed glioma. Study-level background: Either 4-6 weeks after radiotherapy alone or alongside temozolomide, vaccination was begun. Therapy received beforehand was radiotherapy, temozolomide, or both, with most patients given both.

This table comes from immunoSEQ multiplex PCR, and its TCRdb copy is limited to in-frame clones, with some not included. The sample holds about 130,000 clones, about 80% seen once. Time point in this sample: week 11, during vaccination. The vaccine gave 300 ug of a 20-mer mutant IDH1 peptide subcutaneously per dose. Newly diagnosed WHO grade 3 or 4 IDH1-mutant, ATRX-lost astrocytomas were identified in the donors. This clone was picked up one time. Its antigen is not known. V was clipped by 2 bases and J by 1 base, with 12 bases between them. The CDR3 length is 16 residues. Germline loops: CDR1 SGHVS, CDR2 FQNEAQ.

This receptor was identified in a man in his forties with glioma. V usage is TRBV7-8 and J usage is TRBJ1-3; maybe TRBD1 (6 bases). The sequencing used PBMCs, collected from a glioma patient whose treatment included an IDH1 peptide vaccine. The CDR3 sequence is CASSLLGGASGNTIYF. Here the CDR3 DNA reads TGTGCCAGCAGCTTATTGGGGGGCGCATCTGGAAACACCATATATTTT.